This T cell receptor beta chain was retrieved from a study of neurological immune-mediated disorders. Notes on the study in general: None of the CDR3 amino acid sequences in expanded clones turned up in more than one subject, which points to private repertoires in all groups. HTLV-1-associated myelopathy ranked highest for TCR clonal expansion and multiple sclerosis lowest, beneath healthy controls.

The CDR3 covers 12 residues. With 8 bases removed from V and 3 bases from J, the gap between germline ends came to 13 bases. The V gene's germline CDR1 is DFQATT and CDR2 SNEGSKA (reference sequence). Synthesis of cDNA was carried out by template-switch 5'RACE. The reaction used 10-nucleotide random UMIs. Over 170 million TCR-beta sequences (from 15-18 subjects) were yielded by each sequencing run. Each CDR3 protein gets one entry after TCRdb re-called the 5' RACE reads with MiXCR. The sample has around 50,000 distinct CDR3 sequences, 10% to 15% seen once. Described time point: longitudinal time-point 2. This clonotype has at least ten counts. The antigen is unknown.

The clonotype was recovered from a male donor with HTLV-1-associated myelopathy (HAM/TSP). V usage is TRBV20-1 and J usage is TRBJ2-5; D is unresolved. Sequencing used PBMCs. The CDR3 region is CSITSTKETQYF. The CDR3 nucleotides are TGCAGTATCACATCGACAAAAGAGACCCAGTACTTC.